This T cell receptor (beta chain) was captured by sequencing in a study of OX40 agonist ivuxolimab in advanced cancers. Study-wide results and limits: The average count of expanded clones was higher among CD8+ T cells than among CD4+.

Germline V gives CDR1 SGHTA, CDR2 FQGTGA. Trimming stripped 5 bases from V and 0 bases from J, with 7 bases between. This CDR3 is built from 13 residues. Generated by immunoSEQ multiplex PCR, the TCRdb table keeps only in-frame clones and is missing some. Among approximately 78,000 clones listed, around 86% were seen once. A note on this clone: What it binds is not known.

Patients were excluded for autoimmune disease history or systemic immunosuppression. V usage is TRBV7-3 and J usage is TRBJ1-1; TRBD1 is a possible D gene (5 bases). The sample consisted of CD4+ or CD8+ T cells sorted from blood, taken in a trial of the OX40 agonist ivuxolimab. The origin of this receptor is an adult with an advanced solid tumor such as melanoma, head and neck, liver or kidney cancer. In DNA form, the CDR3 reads TGTGCCAGCAGCCCACAGGTGAACACTGAAGCTTTCTTT. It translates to CASSPQVNTEAFF.